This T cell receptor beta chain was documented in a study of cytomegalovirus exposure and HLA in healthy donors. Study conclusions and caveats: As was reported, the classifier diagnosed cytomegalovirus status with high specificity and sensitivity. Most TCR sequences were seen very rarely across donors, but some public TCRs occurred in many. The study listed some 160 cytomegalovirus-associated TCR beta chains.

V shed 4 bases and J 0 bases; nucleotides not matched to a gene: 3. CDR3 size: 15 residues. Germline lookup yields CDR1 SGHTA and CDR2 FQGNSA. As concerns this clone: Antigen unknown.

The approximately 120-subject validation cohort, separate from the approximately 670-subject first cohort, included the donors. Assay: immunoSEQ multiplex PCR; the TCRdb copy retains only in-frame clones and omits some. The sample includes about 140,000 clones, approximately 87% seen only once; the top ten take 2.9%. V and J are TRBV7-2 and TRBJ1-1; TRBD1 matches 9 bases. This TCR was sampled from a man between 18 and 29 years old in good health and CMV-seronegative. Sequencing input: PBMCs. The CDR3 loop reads CASSSRTGVNTEAFF. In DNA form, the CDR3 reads TGTGCCAGCAGCTCCCGGACAGGGGTGAACACTGAAGCTTTCTTT.